Included here is one TCR beta chain sequence, with context. These data originate in a study of T cells in Graves' hyperthyroidism and ophthalmopathy. The source material, RNA transcripts, was used to amplify TCR beta CDR3 regions. The primer set for the first-round RT-PCR of the TCR CDR3 was HTBI. Each CDR3 protein is one row after TCRdb ran MiXCR on the multiplex PCR reads. The table has 300,000 to 450,000 distinct CDR3 sequences, 14% seen once. Trimming took off 8 bases at V and 7 bases at J, with 13 bases between the two ends. This CDR3 is built from 12 residues. The germline CDR1 and CDR2 sequences are SNHLY and FYNNEI. Ophthalmopathy patients showed a Clinical Activity Score of at least 3, NOSPECS grade of at least 4 and duration under 3 months. PBMCs were derived from 9.5 to 10 ml fresh peripheral blood.

The sequence was obtained from a woman in her 30s with Graves' ophthalmopathy. The V gene is TRBV2, the J gene TRBJ2-3; D is possibly TRBD2 (6 bases). Specimen: blood. CDR3 protein: CASQAGRYTQYF. The CDR3 bases are TGTGCCAGCCAGGCGGGGCGATATACGCAGTATTTT.